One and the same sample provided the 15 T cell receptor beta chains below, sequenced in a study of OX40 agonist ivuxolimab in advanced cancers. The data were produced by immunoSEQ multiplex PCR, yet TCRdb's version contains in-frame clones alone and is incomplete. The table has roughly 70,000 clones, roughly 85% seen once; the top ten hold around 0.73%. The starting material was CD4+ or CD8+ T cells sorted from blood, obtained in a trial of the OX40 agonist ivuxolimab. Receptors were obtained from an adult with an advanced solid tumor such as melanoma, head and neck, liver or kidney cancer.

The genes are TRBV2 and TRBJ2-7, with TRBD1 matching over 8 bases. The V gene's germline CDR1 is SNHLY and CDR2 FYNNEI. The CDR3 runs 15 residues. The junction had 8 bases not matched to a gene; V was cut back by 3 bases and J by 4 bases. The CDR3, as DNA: TGTGCCAGCAGTGACCGGGACAGGAGGGAATACGAGCAGTACTTC. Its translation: CASSDRDRREYEQYF.

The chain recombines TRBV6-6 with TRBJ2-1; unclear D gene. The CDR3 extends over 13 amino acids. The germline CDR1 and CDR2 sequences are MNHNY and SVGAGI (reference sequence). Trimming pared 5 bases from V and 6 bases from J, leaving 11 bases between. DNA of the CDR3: TGTGCCAGCAGTCCGGGCTCCATCAATGAGCAGTTCTTC. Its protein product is CASSPGSINEQFF.

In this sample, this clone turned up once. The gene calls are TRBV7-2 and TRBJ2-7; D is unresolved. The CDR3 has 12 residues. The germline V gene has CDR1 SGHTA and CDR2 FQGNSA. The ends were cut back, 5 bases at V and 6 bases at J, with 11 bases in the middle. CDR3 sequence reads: CASSPDGPEQYF. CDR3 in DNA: TGTGCCAGCAGCCCCGACGGTCCCGAGCAGTACTTC.

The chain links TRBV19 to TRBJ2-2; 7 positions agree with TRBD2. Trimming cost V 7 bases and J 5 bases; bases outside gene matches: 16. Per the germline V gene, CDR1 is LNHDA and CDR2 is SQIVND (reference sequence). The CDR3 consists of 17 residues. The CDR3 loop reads CASTPGVGGGKTGELFF. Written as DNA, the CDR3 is TGTGCCAGTACCCCGGGCGTCGGGGGAGGGAAGACCGGGGAGCTGTTTTTT.

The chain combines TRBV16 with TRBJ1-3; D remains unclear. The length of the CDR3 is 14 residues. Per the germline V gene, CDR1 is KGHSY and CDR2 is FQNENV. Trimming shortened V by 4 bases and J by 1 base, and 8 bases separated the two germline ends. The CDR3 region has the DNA TGTGCCAGCAGCCGCGCTGATTCTGGAAACACCATATATTTT. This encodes CASSRADSGNTIYF.

CDR3 sequence: CASSSSGGRAWEQYF. CDR3 bases: TGTGCCAGCAGCTCCAGCGGCGGGAGGGCCTGGGAGCAGTACTTC. V usage is TRBV7-2 and J usage is TRBJ2-7; 9 bases map to TRBD2. V trimming: 4 bases; J trimming: 7 bases; junction bases outside the gene matches: 11. The CDR3 is 15 amino acids. CDR1 and CDR2 from the germline V gene are SGHTA and FQGNSA.

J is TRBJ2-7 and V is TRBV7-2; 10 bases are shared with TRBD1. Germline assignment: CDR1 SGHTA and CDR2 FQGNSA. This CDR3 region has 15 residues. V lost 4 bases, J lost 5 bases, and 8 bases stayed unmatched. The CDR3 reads CASSSPGQGRNEQYF. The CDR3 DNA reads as TGTGCCAGCAGCTCTCCGGGACAGGGGAGGAACGAGCAGTACTTC.

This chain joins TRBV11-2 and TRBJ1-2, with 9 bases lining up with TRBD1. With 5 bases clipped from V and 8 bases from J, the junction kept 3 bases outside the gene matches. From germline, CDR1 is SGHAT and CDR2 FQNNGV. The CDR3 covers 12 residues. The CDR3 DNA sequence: TGTGCCAGCAGCGGGACAGGGACCGGCTACACCTTC. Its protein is CASSGTGTGYTF.

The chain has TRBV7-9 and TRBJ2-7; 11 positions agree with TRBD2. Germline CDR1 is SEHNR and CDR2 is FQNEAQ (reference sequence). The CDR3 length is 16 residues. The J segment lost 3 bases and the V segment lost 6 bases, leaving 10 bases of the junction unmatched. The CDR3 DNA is TGTGCCAGCAGTCACGGACTAGCGGGCCAATACTACGAGCAGTACTTC. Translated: CASSHGLAGQYYEQYF. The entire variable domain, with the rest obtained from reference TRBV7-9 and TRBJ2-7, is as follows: DTGVSQNPRHKITKRGQNVTFRCDPISEHNRLYWYRQTLGQGPEFLTYFQNEAQLEKSRLLSDRFSAERPKGSFSTLEIQRTEQGDSAMYLCASSHGLAGQYYEQYFGPGTRLTVT.

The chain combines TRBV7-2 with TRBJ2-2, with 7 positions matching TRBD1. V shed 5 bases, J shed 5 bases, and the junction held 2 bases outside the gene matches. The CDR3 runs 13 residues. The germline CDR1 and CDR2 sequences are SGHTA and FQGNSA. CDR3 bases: TGTGCCAGCAGCACACAGGGGACCGGGGAGCTGTTTTTT. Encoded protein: CASSTQGTGELFF.

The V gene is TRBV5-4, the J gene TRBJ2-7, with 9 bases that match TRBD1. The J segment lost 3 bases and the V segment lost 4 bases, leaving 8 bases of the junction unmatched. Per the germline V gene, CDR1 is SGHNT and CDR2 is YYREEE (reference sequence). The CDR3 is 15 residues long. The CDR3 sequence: CASSRGQGQIYEQYF. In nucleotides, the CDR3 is TGTGCCAGCAGCCGGGGACAGGGTCAGATCTACGAGCAGTACTTC.

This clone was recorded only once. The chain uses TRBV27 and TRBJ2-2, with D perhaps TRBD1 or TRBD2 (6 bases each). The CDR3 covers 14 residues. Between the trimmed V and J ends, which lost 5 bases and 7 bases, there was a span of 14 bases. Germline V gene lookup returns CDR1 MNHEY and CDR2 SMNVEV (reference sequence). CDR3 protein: CASSPPGGYGELFF. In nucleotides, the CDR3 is TGTGCCAGCAGTCCCCCCGGGGGCTACGGGGAGCTGTTTTTT.

The CDR3 nucleotides are TGCGCCAGCAGCCCCGACAGGGGGCTCCACAATGAGCAGTTCTTC. Translating gives CASSPDRGLHNEQFF. The V and J genes are TRBV5-1 and TRBJ2-1; 10 bases are a match to TRBD1. The germline gives CDR1 SGHRS, CDR2 YFSETQ. CDR3 length: 15 residues. V lost 4 bases and J lost 5; bases outside the gene matches: 6.

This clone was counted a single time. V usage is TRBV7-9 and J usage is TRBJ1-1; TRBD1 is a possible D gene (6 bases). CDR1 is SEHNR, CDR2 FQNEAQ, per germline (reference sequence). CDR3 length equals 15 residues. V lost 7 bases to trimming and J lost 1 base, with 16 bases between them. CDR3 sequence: CASTRGGAANTEAFF. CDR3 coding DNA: TGTGCCAGCACCCGGGGGGGGGCCGCGAACACTGAAGCTTTCTTT.

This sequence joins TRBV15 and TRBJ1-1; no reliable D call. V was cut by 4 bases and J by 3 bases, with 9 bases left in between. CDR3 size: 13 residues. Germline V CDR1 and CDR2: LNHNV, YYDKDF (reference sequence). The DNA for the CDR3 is TGTGCCACCAGCAAGAACACGGACACTGAAGCTTTCTTT. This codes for CATSKNTDTEAFF.